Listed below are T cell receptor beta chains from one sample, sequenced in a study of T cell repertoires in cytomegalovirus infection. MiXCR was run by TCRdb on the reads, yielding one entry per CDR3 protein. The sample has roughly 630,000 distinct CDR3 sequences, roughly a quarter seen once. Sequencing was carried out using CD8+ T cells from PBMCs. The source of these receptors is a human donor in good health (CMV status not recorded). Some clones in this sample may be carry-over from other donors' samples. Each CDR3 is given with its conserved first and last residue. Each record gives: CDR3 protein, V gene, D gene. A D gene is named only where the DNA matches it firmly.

CSVGWGLDTEAFF	TRBV29-1	NA
CASVAYHTEAFF	TRBV6-2/TRBV6-3	NA
CASGLSGVKNIQYF	TRBV12-5	NA
CASKVSSETQYF	TRBV6-2/TRBV6-3	NA
CANSIGVEAFF	TRBV6-5	NA
CASSLQSNQPQHF	TRBV7-6	NA
CASSYPGVPGELFF	TRBV6-6	NA
CASSPRGKPSYEQYF	TRBV7-6	NA
CATRLSSNQPQHF	TRBV10-3	NA
CASSRGGVSNEQYF	TRBV7-6	NA
CASSRTALSSGNTIYF	TRBV28	NA
CASSIVDGSYEQYF	TRBV19	NA
CSALFGQSSYNEQFF	TRBV20-1	NA
CAIRDGQGDTGELFF	TRBV10-3	TRBD1
CASSLARNRGTTNYGYTF	TRBV7-9	TRBD1
CASSGRGHLNTEAFF	TRBV25-1	NA
CASSSETESTEAFF	TRBV5-1	NA
CSALRTEAFF	TRBV29-1	NA
CAIRVMGDGRRTEAFF	TRBV10-3	NA
CASSLDTYEQFF	TRBV5-1	NA
CSARDISGTGLTYEQYF	TRBV20-1	TRBD1
CASSLGPAGHQETQYF	TRBV7-3	NA
CASSQVGLIRTGELFF	TRBV14	NA
CASSEKGTRSYNEQFF	TRBV25-1	NA
CVSSVLRAGGLYNEQFF	TRBV7-2	TRBD2
CASSELYPTGMNTEAFF	TRBV25-1	NA
CASSLVGTTDTQYF	TRBV7-9	NA
CASSLLAGAAYEQYF	TRBV27	TRBD2
CASSLKGGGADEQFF	TRBV7-3	TRBD2
CASSLLQGLNSGANVLTF	TRBV27	TRBD1
CASEGRNTGELFF	TRBV7-9	NA
CASSRGRDTQYF	TRBV7-6	NA
CASSELGSSRAFQETQYF	TRBV6-1	NA
CASSQGSIGGNTEAFF	TRBV4-3	NA